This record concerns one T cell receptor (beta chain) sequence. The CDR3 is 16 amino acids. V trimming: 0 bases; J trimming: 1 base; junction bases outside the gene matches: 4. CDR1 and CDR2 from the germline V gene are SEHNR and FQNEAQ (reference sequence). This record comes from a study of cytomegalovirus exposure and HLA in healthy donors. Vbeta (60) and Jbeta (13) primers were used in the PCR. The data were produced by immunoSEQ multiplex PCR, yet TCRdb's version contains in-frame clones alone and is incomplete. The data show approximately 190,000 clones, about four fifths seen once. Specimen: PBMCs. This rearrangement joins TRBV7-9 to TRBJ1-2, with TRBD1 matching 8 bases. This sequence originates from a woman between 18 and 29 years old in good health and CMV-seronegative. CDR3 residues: CASSLAAGGGNYGYTF. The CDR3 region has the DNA TGTGCCAGCAGCTTAGCGGCAGGGGGCGGTAACTATGGCTACACCTTC.